One sample yielded the 10 T cell receptor beta chains listed below, sequenced in a study of OX40 agonist ivuxolimab in advanced cancers. Sequencing was performed with immunoSEQ multiplex PCR; in TCRdb, only in-frame clones are kept and a portion is missing. The data contain 55,000 to 60,000 clones, roughly 92% of them seen just once; the ten biggest clones take up more than 15%. Source: CD4+ or CD8+ T cells sorted from blood, taken in a trial of the OX40 agonist ivuxolimab. The receptors shown here come from an adult with an advanced solid tumor such as melanoma, head and neck, liver or kidney cancer.

V usage is TRBV28 and J usage is TRBJ1-4; 11 bases are a match to TRBD1. V gave up 4 bases and J gave up 9 bases; unmatched junction bases: 7. This CDR3 is built from 15 residues. Germline V gene lookup returns CDR1 MDHEN and CDR2 SYDVKM. Written as DNA, the CDR3 is TGTGCCAGCAGTTCTTCCGGACAGGGGGCTCAAAAACTGTTTTTT. Protein: CASSSSGQGAQKLFF. The full variable domain, with the rest looked up from reference TRBV28 and TRBJ1-4, is DVKVTQSSRYLVKRTGEKVFLECVQDMDHENMFWYRQDPGLGLRLIYFSYDVKMKEKGDIPEGYSVSREKKERFSLILESASTNQTSMYLCASSSSGQGAQKLFFGSGTQLSVL.

This chain connects TRBV9 to TRBJ1-1, with TRBD1 matching over 7 bases. The CDR3 consists of 15 residues. Per germline, CDR1 SGDLS and CDR2 YYNGEE. Losses at the gene ends were 3 bases for V and 6 bases for J; bases not matched to a gene: 11. The CDR3 spells CASSARGGALAEAFF. The CDR3 DNA reads as TGTGCCAGCAGCGCCCGAGGGGGCGCTTTAGCTGAAGCTTTCTTT.

The chain uses TRBV7-9 and TRBJ2-2; tentative D call: TRBD1 (6 bases). Germline CDR1 SEHNR, CDR2 FQNEAQ (reference sequence). Trimming removed 3 bases from V and 2 bases from J, with 16 bases in between. The CDR3 consists of 17 residues. CDR3: CASSFTRTGLNTGELFF. The DNA for the CDR3 is TGTGCCAGCAGCTTCACCAGAACAGGGCTTAACACCGGGGAGCTGTTTTTT.

This rearrangement joins TRBV27 to TRBJ1-2; D is uncertain. Germline V gene sequence: CDR1 MNHEY, CDR2 SMNVEV (reference sequence). The ends were cut back, 6 bases at V and 0 bases at J, with 14 bases in the middle. The CDR3 covers 15 residues. The CDR3 nucleotides are TGTGCCAGCAGCCCCCGACCTGATTCTAACTATGGCTACACCTTC. Encoded protein: CASSPRPDSNYGYTF.

The chain carries TRBV13 and TRBJ2-2, with D tentatively TRBD1 (5 bases). CDR3 length equals 13 residues. Looked up from germline, CDR1 is PRHDT and CDR2 is FYEKMQ (reference sequence). The ends were cut back, 7 bases at V and 7 bases at J, with 13 bases in the middle. The CDR3 loop is CASNEDRIGELFF. CDR3 in DNA: TGTGCCAGCAACGAAGACAGAATCGGGGAGCTGTTTTTT.

The chain carries TRBV4-2 and TRBJ1-2, with 7 bases matching TRBD1. Germline CDR1 and CDR2: LGHNA and YNFKEQ. V dropped 0 bases and J dropped 5; count of bases not matched to a gene: 6. There are 15 residues in the CDR3. This chain's CDR3 is CASSQERGTAYGYTF. In DNA form, the CDR3 reads TGTGCCAGCAGCCAAGAGCGCGGGACAGCTTATGGCTACACCTTC.

The J gene is TRBJ2-3, the V gene TRBV27, with no clear D. Germline CDR1 and CDR2: MNHEY and SMNVEV (reference sequence). The V gene lost 8 bases and the J gene lost 4 bases, with 13 bases spanning the gap. The CDR3 runs 13 residues. The CDR3 DNA reads as TGTGCCAGCGGCTCGAACCGGCCAGATACGCAGTATTTT. The encoded protein is CASGSNRPDTQYF.

The genes are TRBV2 and TRBJ2-2, with 9 bases that match TRBD2. The V segment lost 5 bases and the J segment 0 bases; nucleotides outside the gene matches: 4. Germline V gives CDR1 SNHLY, CDR2 FYNNEI. This CDR3 region has 16 residues. The CDR3 protein is CASSLTSGTNTGELFF. CDR3 nucleotide sequence: TGTGCCAGCAGTTTGACTAGCGGAACGAACACCGGGGAGCTGTTTTTT.

Only a few counts were recorded for this clone. This chain joins TRBV27 and TRBJ1-2; the D gene is possibly TRBD1 (6 bases). V lost 3 bases and J 8 bases, leaving 13 bases between the germline ends. This CDR3 spans 13 amino acids. Germline V lookup: CDR1 MNHEY, CDR2 SMNVEV (reference sequence). The CDR3 DNA reads TGTGCCAGCAGTTTTAACAGGGCGACGGGCTACACCTTC. It encodes CASSFNRATGYTF.

The V and J genes are TRBV7-2 and TRBJ1-2; 7 positions agree with TRBD1. The CDR3 spans 14 residues. J was trimmed by 8 bases and V by 1 base; bases with no gene match: 7. CDR1 is SGHTA and CDR2 is FQGNSA in the germline V gene. CDR3 coding DNA: TGTGCCAGCAGCTTAGGGAAGGGGGCAGGAGGCTACACCTTC. Its protein product is CASSLGKGAGGYTF.